This T cell receptor beta chain was identified during a study of blood T cell repertoires in COVID-19. Study as a whole: Specimens from acute and convalescent COVID-19 originated in the United States, Italy and Spain. T cells, B-cell-depleted T cells, or PBMCs supplied cDNA or gDNA.

CDR1 SGHNT and CDR2 YENEEA come from the germline V gene. The CDR3 contains 14 residues. The V gene lost 2 bases and the J gene lost 4 bases, with 9 bases spanning the gap. Original processing methods: Estimated nucleated cell counts came from reference gene primer amplification. Libraries were prepared by immunoSEQ multiplex PCR; TCRdb keeps only in-frame clonotypes and omits some of them. D and trimming were read from the DNA, whereas the V and J calls and clone size are those reported in that table. The data contain 200,000 to 250,000 clones, approximately 87% of them singletons. Sequenced: peripheral blood. The clonotype originates from a man aged 55 to 69 with acute or convalescent COVID-19. V gene TRBV11-3 combines with J gene TRBJ1-3; possibly TRBD1 for D (5 bases). The CDR3 coding sequence is TGTGCCAGCAGCTTAAGGGGTCCCGGAAACACCATATATTTT. Translating it yields CASSLRGPGNTIYF.